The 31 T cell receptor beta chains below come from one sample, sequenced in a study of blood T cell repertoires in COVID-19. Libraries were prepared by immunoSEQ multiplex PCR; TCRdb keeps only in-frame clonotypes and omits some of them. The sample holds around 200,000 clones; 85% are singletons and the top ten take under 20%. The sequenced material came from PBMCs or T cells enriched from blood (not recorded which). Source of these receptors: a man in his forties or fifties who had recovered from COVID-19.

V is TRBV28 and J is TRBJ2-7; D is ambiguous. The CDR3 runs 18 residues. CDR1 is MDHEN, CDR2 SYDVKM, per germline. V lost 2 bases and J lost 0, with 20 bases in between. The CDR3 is CASSLRSSGAAGSYEQYF. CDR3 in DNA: TGTGCCAGCAGTTTAAGGTCCTCGGGTGCGGCCGGCTCCTACGAGCAGTACTTC. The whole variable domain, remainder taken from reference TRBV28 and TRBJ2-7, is DVKVTQSSRYLVKRTGEKVFLECVQDMDHENMFWYRQDPGLGLRLIYFSYDVKMKEKGDIPEGYSVSREKKERFSLILESASTNQTSMYLCASSLRSSGAAGSYEQYFGPGTRLTVT.

This CDR3 is CAISEATMLNTEAFF. The CDR3 DNA reads as TGTGCCATCAGTGAGGCGACAATGCTGAACACTGAAGCTTTCTTT. The V call is TRBV10-3, the J call TRBJ1-1; D ambiguous. There are 15 residues in the CDR3. Germline lookup yields CDR1 ENHRY and CDR2 SYGVKD. The V gene lost 2 bases and the J gene lost 0 bases, with 10 bases spanning the gap.

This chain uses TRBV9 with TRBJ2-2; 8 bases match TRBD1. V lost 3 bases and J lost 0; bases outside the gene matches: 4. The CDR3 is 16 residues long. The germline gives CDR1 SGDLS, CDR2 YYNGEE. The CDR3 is CASSAGQGANTGELFF. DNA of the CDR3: TGTGCCAGCAGCGCCGGACAGGGAGCGAACACCGGGGAGCTGTTTTTT.

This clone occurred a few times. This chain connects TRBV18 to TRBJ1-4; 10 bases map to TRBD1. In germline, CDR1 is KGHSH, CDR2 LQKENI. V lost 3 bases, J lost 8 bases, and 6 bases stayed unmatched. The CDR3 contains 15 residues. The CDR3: CASSPRTGGREKLFF. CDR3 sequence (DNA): TGTGCCAGCTCACCGCGGACAGGGGGACGGGAAAAACTGTTTTTT.

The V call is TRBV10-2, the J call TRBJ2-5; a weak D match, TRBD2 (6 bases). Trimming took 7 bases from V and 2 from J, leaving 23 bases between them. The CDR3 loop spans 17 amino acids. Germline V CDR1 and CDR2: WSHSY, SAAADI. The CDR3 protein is CASKRPYGEAGQETQYF. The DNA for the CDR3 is TGCGCCAGCAAACGACCGTACGGGGAGGCAGGGCAAGAGACCCAGTACTTC.

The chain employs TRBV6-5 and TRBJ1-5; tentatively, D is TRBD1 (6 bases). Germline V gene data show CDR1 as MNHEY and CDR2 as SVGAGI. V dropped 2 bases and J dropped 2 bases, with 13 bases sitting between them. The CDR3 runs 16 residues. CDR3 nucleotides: TGTGCCAGCAGTTACCTCGGGGGGCTGGGCAATCAGCCCCAGCATTTT. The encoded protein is CASSYLGGLGNQPQHF.

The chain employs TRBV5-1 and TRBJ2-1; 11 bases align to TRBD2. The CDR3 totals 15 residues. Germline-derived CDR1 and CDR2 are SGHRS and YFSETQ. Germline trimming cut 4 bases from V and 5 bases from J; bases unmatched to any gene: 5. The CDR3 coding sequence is TGCGCCAGCAGCGGCCTAGCGGGAGGTGACAATGAGCAGTTCTTC. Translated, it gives CASSGLAGGDNEQFF.

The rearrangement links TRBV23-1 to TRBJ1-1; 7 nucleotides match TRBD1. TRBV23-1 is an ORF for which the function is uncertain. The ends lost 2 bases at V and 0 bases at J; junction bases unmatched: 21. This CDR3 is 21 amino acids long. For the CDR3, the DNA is TGCGCCAGCAGTCAACCCCCGACAGGGTCCCAAGCCGCCTTCATGAACACTGAAGCTTTCTTT. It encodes CASSQPPTGSQAAFMNTEAFF.

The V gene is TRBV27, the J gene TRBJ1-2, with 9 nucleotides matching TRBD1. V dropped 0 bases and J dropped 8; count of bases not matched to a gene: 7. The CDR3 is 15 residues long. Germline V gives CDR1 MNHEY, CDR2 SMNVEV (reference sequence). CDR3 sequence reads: CASSLSGTGSGGYTF. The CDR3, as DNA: TGTGCCAGCAGTTTATCCGGGACAGGGTCGGGCGGCTACACCTTC.

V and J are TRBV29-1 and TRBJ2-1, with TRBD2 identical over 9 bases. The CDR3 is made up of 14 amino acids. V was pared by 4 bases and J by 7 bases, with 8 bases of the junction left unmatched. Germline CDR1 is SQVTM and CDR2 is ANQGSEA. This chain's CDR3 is CSVGGSGSGNEQFF. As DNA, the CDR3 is TGCAGCGTTGGGGGTAGCGGGAGCGGGAATGAGCAGTTCTTC.

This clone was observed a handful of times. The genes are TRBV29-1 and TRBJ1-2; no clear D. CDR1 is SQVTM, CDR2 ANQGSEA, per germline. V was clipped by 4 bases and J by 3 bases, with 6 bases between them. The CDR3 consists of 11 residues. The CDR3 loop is CSVGTDYGYTF. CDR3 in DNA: TGCAGCGTTGGGACTGACTATGGCTACACCTTC.

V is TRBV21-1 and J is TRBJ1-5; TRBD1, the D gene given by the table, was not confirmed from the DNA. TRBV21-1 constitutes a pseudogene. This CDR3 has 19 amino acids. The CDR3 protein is CASSPLSRQERGTNQPQHF. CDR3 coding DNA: TGTGCCAGCAGCCCTCTCTCTCGACAGGAGAGGGGGACCAATCAGCCCCAGCATTTT.

CDR3 region: CASSLGDRQQETQYF. Written as DNA, the CDR3 is TGCGCCAGCAGCTTGGGCGATCGACAACAAGAGACCCAGTACTTC. The chain carries TRBV5-1 and TRBJ2-5; D ambiguous. This CDR3 has 15 residues. The germline CDR1 and CDR2 sequences are SGHRS and YFSETQ. V was trimmed by 0 bases and J by 2 bases, leaving 11 bases between them.

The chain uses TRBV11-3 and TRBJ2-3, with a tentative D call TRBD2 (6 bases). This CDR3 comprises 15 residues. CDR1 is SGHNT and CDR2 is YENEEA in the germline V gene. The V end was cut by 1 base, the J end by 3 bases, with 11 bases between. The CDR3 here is CASSLGSGETDTQYF. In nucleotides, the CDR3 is TGTGCCAGCAGCTTAGGGTCGGGAGAGACAGATACGCAGTATTTT.

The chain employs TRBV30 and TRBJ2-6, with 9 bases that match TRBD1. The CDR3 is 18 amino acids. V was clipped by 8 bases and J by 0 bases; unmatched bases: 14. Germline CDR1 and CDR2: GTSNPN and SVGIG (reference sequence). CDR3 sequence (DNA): TGTGCCGGAACGACAGGGGGGCGCTTACCCTCTGGGGCCAACGTCCTGACTTTC. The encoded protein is CAGTTGGRLPSGANVLTF.

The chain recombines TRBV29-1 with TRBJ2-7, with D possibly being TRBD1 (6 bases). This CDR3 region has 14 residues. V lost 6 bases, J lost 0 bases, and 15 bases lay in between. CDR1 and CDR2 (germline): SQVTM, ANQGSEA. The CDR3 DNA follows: TGCAGCGTCAGTACCGGGACACGCTCCTACGAGCAGTACTTC. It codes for CSVSTGTRSYEQYF.

In DNA, the CDR3 is TGTGCCAGCTCACCACTGAACAGGGGGGCCACAGATACGCAGTATTTT. It codes for CASSPLNRGATDTQYF. The chain combines TRBV18 with TRBJ2-3, with TRBD1 matching 8 bases. This CDR3 spans 16 amino acids. After removal of 1 base from V and 2 bases from J, the junction contained 5 bases not matched to a gene. Germline-derived CDR1 and CDR2 are KGHSH and LQKENI. Complete variable domain (other parts from reference TRBV18 and TRBJ2-3): NAGVMQNPRHLVRRRGQEARLRCSPMKGHSHVYWYRQLPEEGLKFMVYLQKENIIDESGMPKERFSAEFPKEGPSILRIQQVVRGDSAAYFCASSPLNRGATDTQYFGPGTRLTVL.

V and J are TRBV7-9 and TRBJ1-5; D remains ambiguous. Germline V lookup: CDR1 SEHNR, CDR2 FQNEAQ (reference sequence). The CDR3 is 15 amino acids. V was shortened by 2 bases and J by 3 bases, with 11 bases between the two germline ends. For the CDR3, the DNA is TGTGCCAGCAGCTTAAGTCAACTTCCCAATCAGCCCCAGCATTTT. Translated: CASSLSQLPNQPQHF.

In DNA form, the CDR3 reads TGTGCCAGCAGCTCGTTGCCGGGGGGCGAAGCTTTCTTT. Residues: CASSSLPGGEAFF. V and J are TRBV11-3 and TRBJ1-1, with D possibly matching TRBD1 (6 bases). Germline assignment: CDR1 SGHNT and CDR2 YENEEA. This CDR3 has 13 amino acids. Trimming cost V 4 bases and J 8 bases, with 14 bases left between them.

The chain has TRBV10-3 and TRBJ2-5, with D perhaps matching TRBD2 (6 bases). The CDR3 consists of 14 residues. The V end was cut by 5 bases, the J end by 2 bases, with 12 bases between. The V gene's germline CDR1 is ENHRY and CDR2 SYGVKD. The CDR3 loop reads CAISPGGTQETQYF. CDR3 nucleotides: TGTGCCATCAGTCCTGGAGGGACTCAAGAGACCCAGTACTTC.

The CDR3 reads CASSFTGNYGYTF. The CDR3 DNA reads TGTGCCAGTAGTTTCACAGGAAACTATGGCTACACCTTC. The V and J genes are TRBV19 and TRBJ1-2; a weak D match, TRBD1 (5 bases). Germline CDR1 reads LNHDA; CDR2 reads SQIVND (reference sequence). The CDR3 spans 13 residues. The V end was cut by 5 bases, the J end by 2 bases, with 9 bases between.

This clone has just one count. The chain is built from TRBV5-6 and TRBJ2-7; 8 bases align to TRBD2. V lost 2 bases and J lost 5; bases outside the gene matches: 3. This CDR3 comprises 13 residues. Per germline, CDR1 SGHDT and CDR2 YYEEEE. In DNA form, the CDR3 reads TGTGCCAGCAGCTTCGGGAGGGGAAACGAGCAGTACTTC. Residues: CASSFGRGNEQYF.

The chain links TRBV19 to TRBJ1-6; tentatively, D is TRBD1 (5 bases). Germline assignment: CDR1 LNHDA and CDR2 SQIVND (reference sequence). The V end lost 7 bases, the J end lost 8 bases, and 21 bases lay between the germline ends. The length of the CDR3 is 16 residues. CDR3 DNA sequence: TGTGCCAGTAACCGGCCGTACCCTACGGGGGATTCACCCCTCCACTTT. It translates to CASNRPYPTGDSPLHF.

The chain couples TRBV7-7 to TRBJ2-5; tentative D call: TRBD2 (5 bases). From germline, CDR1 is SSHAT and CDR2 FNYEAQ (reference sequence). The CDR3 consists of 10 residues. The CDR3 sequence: CSRGQETQYF. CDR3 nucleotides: TGTAGCCGGGGCCAAGAGACCCAGTACTTC.

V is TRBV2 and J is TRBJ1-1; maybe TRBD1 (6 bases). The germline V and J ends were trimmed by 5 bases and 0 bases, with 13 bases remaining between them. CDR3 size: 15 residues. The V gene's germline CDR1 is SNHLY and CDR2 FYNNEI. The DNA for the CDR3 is TGTGCCAGCAGTCCCGGGACAAATATGAACACTGAAGCTTTCTTT. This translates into CASSPGTNMNTEAFF.

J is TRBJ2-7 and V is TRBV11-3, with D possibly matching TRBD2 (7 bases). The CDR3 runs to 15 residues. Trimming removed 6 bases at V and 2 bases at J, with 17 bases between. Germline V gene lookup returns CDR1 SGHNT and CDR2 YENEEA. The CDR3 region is CASREQGGAAYEQYF. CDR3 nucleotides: TGTGCCAGCAGAGAACAGGGAGGGGCGGCCTACGAGCAGTACTTC. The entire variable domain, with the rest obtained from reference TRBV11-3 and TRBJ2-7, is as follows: EAGVVQSPRYKIIEKKQPVAFWCNPISGHNTLYWYLQNLGQGPELLIRYENEEAVDDSQLPKDRFSAERLKGVDSTLKIQPAELGDSAVYLCASREQGGAAYEQYFGPGTRLTVT.

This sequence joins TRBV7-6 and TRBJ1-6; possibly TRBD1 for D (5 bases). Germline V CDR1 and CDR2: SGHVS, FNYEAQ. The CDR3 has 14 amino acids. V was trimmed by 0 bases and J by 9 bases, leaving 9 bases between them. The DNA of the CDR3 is TGTGCCAGCAGCTTAGCCGAAGGGGCTTCACCCCTCCACTTT. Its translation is CASSLAEGASPLHF.

The CDR3 DNA reads TGTGCCAGCAGCTTAAGCGGAGGGGAATACAATGAGCAGTTCTTC. It translates to CASSLSGGEYNEQFF. The chain has TRBV7-3 and TRBJ2-1; the D gene is possibly TRBD2 (6 bases). V was cut by 1 base and J by 4 bases, with 11 bases left in between. The CDR3 runs 15 residues. Germline V lookup: CDR1 SGHTA, CDR2 FQGTGA.

The CDR3 here is CASSSSGLAASYEQYF. In DNA form, the CDR3 reads TGTGCCAGCAGCTCCAGCGGGCTAGCGGCCTCCTACGAGCAGTACTTC. The chain is built from TRBV11-2 and TRBJ2-7, with 7 nucleotides matching TRBD2. The V segment lost 4 bases and the J segment 0 bases; nucleotides outside the gene matches: 9. This CDR3 region has 16 residues. The germline gives CDR1 SGHAT, CDR2 FQNNGV.

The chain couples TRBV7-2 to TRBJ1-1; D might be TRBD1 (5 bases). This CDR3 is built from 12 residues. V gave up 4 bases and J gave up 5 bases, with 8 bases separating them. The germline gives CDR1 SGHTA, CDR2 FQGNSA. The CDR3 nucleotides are TGTGCCAGCAGCTCCAGGGTAACTGAAGCTTTCTTT. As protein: CASSSRVTEAFF.

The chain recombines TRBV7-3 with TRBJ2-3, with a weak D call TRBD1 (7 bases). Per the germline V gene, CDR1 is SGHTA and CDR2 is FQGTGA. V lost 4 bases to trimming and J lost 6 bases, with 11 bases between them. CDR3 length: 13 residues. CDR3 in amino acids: CASSSAGGDTQYF. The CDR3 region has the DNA TGTGCCAGCAGCTCCGCAGGGGGGGATACGCAGTATTTT.